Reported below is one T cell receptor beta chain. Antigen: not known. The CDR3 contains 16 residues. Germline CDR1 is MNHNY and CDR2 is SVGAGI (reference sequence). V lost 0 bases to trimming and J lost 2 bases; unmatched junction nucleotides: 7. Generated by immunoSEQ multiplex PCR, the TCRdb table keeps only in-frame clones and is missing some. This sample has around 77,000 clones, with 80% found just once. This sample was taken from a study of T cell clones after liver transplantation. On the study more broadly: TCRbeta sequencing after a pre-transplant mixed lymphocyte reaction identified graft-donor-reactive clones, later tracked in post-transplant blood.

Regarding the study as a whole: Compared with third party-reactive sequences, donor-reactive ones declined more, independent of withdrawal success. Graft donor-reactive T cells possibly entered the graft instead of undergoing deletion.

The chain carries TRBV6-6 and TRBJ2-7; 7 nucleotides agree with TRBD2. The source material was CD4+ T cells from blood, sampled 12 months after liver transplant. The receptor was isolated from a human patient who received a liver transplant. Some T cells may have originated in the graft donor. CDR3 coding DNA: TGTGCCAGCAGTTACTCGTGGGAGGGGCATACCTACGAGCAGTACTTC. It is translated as CASSYSWEGHTYEQYF.